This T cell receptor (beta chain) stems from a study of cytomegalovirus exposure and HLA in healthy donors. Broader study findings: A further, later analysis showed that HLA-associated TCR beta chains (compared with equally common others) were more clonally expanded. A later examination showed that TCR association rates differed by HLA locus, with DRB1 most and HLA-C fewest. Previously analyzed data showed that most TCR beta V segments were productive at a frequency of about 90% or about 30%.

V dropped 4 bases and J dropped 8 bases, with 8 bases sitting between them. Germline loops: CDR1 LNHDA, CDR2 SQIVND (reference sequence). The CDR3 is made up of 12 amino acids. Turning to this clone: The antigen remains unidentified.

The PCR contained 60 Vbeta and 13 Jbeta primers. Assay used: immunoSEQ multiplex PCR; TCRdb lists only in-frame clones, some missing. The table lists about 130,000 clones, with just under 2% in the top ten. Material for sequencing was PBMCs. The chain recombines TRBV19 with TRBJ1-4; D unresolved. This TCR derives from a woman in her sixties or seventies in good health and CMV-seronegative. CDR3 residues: CASSSKREKLFF. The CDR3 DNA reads TGTGCCAGTAGTAGTAAGAGGGAAAAACTGTTTTTT.